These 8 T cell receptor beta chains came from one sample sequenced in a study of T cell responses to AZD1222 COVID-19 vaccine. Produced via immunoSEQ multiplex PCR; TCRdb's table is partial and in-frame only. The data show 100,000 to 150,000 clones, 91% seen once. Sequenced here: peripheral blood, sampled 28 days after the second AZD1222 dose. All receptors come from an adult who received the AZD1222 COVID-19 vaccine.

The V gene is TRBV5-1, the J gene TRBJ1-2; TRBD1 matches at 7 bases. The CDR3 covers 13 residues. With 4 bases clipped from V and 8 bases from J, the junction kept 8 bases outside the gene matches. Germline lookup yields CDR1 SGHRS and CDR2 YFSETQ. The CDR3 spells CASSPLTGSGYTF. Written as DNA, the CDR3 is TGCGCCAGCAGCCCCTTGACAGGGAGCGGCTACACCTTC.

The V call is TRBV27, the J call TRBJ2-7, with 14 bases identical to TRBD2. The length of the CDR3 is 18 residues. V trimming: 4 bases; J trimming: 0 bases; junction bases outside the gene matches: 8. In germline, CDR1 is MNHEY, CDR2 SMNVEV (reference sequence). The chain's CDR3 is CASSSSPGTSGSSYEQYV. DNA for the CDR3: TGTGCCAGCAGTTCATCTCCCGGGACTAGCGGGAGCTCCTACGAGCAGTACGTC.

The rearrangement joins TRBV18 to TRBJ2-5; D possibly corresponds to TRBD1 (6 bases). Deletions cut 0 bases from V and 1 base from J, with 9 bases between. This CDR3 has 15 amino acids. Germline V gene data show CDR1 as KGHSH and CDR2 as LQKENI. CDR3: CASSPPRGGQETQYF. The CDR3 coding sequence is TGTGCCAGCTCACCACCCAGAGGGGGCCAAGAGACCCAGTACTTC.

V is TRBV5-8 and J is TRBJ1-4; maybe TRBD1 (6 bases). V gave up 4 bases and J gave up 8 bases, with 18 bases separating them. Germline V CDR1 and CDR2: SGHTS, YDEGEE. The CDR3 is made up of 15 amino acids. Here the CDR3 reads CASSHWTDKGEKLFF. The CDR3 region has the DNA TGTGCCAGCAGCCACTGGACAGACAAGGGCGAAAAACTGTTTTTT. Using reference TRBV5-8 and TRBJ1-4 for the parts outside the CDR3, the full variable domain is EAGVTQSPTHLIKTRGQQATLRCSPISGHTSVYWYQQALGLGLQFLLWYDEGEERNRGNFPPRFSGRQFPNYSSELNVNALELEDSALYLCASSHWTDKGEKLFFGSGTQLSVL.

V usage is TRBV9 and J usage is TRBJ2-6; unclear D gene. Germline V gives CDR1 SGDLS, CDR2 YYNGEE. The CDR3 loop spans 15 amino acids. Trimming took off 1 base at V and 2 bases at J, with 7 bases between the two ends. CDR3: CASSVFMAGANVLTF. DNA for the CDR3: TGTGCCAGCAGCGTATTTATGGCTGGGGCCAACGTCCTGACTTTC.

For the CDR3, the DNA is TGTGCCAGTAGTAAAGTCCGCTTGCCCGACAGTCCGGGCTATGGCTACACCTTC. Translated: CASSKVRLPDSPGYGYTF. V and J are TRBV19 and TRBJ1-2; D might be TRBD1 (5 bases). This CDR3 is built from 18 residues. Germline CDR1 is LNHDA and CDR2 is SQIVND (reference sequence). Trimming stripped 4 bases from V and 4 bases from J, with 25 bases between.

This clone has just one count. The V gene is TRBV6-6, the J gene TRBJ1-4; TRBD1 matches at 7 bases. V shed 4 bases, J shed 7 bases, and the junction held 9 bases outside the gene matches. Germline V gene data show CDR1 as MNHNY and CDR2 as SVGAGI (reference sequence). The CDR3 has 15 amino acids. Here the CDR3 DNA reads TGTGCCAGCAGTTGGGAAGGGGGCCTTGTTGAAAAACTGTTTTTT. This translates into CASSWEGGLVEKLFF.

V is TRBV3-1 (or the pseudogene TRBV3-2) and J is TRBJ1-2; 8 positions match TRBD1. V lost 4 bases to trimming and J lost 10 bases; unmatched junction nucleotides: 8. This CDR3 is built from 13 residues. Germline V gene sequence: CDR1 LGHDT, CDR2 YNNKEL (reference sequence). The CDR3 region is CASSLYGQGDYTF. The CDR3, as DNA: TGTGCCAGCAGCCTTTACGGACAGGGCGACTACACCTTC.